This TCR beta chain was observed in a study of blood T cell repertoires in COVID-19. As for the study in general: COVID-19 samples from acute and convalescent phases originated in the United States, Italy and Spain. PBMCs, B-cell-depleted T cells, or T cells provided the cDNA or gDNA that made up the material.

This clone was picked up one time. Recruits, aged 18 to 89 years, lived in 24 US areas. Grouping used clinical history reported by participants in a survey and questionnaire. V was trimmed by 9 bases and J by 1 base, leaving 10 bases between them. The length of the CDR3 is 14 residues. CDR1 and CDR2 from the germline V gene are LNHDA and SQIVND (reference sequence). Using immunoSEQ multiplex PCR, the repertoire was profiled, and TCRdb retains in-frame clones only, with some absent. This sample carries some 320,000 clones, 90% of them seen once, and the ten largest clones take 2.6%. Material for sequencing was PBMCs or T cells enriched from blood (not recorded which). The clonotype originates from a man between 60 and 70 years old who had recovered from COVID-19. The rearrangement uses TRBV19 and TRBJ1-6; no firm D call. This CDR3 reads CASGGLSYNSPLHF. CDR3 DNA: TGTGCCAGCGGAGGGTTGTCCTATAATTCACCCCTCCACTTT.